The TCR beta chain described here comes from a study of radiation and T cells in renal cell carcinoma. Study at large: Nephrectomy followed 15 Gy stereotactic body radiation by 4 weeks.

This clone was seen more than once but under ten times. Stated time point: blood 2 weeks post-SBRT. Treatment of the sample: 15 Gy SBRT to primary tumor, nephrectomy 4 weeks later. This table comes from immunoSEQ multiplex PCR, and its TCRdb copy is limited to in-frame clones, with some not included. Of more than 150,000 clones in the sample, roughly 86% are singletons; the top ten hold over 10%. The CDR3 has 14 residues. The germline V and J ends were trimmed by 8 bases and 0 bases, with 11 bases remaining between them. Germline assignment: CDR1 LNHDA and CDR2 SQIVND (reference sequence). The chain links TRBV19 to TRBJ1-3; D may be TRBD1 (6 bases). The starting material was blood, obtained from a patient whose treatment included radiotherapy and nephrectomy. This clonotype was sampled from a woman between 50 and 59 years old with renal cell carcinoma. The CDR3 is CASCDRISGNTIYF. DNA of the CDR3: TGTGCCAGTTGCGACAGGATCTCTGGAAACACCATATATTTT.